This T cell receptor (beta chain) was retrieved from a study of blood T cell repertoires in COVID-19. Overall study context: Sites in the United States, Italy and Spain provided acute and convalescent COVID-19 samples. From T cells, B-cell-depleted T cells, or PBMCs came the material, which was cDNA or gDNA.

After removal of 4 bases from V and 4 bases from J, the junction contained 7 bases not matched to a gene. The CDR3 extends over 15 amino acids. CDR1 is SGHAT, CDR2 FQNNGV, per germline. Authors' methods: Cell counts per sample came from amplifying reference gene primers. The method was immunoSEQ multiplex PCR; TCRdb's version includes in-frame clones alone and lacks a portion of them. V and J calls and clone size are copied from that table; D and trimming were computed from the DNA. The data show 300,000 or so clones, over 80% seen once. Sequences were obtained from peripheral blood. This chain connects TRBV11-2 to TRBJ1-2; 9 nucleotides align to TRBD1. The sequence derives from a woman aged 40 to 50 with acute or convalescent COVID-19. CDR3 sequence (DNA): TGTGCCAGCAGCTCCCGGGACAGGGTTGGCTATGGCTACACCTTC. It translates to CASSSRDRVGYGYTF.